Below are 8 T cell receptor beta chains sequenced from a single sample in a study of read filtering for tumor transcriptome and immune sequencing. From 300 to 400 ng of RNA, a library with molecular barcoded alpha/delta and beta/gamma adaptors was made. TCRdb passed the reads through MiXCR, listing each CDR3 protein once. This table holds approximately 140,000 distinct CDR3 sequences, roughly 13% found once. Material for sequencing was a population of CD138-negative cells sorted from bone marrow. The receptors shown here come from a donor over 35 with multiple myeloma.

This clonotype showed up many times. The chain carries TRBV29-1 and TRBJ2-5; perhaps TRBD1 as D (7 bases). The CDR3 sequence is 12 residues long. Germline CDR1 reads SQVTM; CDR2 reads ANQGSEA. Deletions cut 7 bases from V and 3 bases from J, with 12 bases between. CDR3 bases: TGCAGCGCCAGGGGGGCTGAAGAGACCCAGTACTTC. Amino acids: CSARGAEETQYF.

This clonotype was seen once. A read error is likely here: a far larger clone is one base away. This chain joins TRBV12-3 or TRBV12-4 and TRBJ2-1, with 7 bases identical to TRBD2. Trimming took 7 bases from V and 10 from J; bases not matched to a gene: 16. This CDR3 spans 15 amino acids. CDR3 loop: CASNPFPNLAEEQFF. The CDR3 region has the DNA TGTGCCAGCAATCCTTTCCCCAATCTAGCGGAGGAGCAGTTCTTC.

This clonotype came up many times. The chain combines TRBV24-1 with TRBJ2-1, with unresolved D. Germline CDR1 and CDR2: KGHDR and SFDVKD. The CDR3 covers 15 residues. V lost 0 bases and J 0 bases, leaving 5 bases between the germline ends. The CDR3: CATSDLTSSYNEQFF. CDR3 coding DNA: TGTGCCACCAGTGATTTGACGAGCTCCTACAATGAGCAGTTCTTC.

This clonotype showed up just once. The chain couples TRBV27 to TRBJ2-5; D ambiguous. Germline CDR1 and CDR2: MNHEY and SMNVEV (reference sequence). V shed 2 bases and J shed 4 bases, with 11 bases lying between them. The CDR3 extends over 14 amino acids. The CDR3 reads CASSLRWNVETQYF. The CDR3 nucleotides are TGTGCCAGCAGTTTAAGGTGGAATGTAGAGACCCAGTACTTC.

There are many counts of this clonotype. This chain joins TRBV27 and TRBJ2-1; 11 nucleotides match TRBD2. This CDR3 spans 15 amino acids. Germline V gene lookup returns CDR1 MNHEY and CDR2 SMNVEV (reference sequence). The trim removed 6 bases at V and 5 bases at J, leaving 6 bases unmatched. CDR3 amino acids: CASRRSGRVDNEQFF. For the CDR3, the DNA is TGTGCCAGCAGGCGTAGCGGGAGGGTAGACAATGAGCAGTTCTTC.

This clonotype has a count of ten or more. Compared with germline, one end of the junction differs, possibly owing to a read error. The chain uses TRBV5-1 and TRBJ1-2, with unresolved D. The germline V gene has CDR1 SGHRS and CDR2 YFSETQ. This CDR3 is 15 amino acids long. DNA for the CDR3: TGCCCCAGCAGCTTAGGACCCTGGAACCTAGAGGGCTACACCTTC. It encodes CPSSLGPWNLEGYTF.

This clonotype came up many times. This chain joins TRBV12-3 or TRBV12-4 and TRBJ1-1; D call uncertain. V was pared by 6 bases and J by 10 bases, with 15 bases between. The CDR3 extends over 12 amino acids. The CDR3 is CASRFGPSGAFF. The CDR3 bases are TGTGCCAGCAGATTCGGGCCCTCCGGAGCTTTCTTT.

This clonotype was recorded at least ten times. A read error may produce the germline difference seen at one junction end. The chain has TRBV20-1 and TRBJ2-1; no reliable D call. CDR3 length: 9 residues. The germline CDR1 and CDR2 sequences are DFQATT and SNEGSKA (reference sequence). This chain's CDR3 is CSARDPQIF. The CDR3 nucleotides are TGCAGTGCTAGAGACCCTCAAATCTTC.